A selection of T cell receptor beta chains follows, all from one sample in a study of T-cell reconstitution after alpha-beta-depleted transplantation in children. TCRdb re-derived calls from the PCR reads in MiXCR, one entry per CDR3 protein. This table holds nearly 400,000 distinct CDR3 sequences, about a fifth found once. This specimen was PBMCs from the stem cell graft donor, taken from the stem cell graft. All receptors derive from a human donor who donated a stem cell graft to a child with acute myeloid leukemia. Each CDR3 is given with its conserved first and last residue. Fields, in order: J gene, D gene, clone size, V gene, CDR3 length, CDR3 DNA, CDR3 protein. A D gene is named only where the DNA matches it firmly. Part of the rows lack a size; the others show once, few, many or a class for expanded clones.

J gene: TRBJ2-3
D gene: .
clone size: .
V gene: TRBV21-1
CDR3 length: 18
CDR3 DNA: TGTGCCAGCATAACCCTTAAGGTGGAACAGGGAGGCACAGATACGCAGTATTTT
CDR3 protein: CASITLKVEQGGTDTQYF

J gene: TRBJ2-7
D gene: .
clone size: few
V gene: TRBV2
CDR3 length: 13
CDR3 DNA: TGTGCCAGCAGTGATCCAAGAAGCTACGAGCAGTACTTC
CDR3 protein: CASSDPRSYEQYF

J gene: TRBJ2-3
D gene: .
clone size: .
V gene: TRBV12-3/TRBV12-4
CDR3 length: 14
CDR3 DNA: TGTGCCAGCAGTTTCAACGGTGCCCGCGATACGCAGTATTTT
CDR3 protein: CASSFNGARDTQYF

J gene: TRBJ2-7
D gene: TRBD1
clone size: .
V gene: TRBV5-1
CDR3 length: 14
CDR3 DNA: TGCGCCAGCAGCGCACAGGGGGTAAAGAACGAGCAGTACTTC
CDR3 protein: CASSAQGVKNEQYF

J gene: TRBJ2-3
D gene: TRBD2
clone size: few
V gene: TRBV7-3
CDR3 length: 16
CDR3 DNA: TGTGCCAGCAGCTTAAATGGCGGGAGGGCAACAGATACGCAGTATTTT
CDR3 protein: CASSLNGGRATDTQYF

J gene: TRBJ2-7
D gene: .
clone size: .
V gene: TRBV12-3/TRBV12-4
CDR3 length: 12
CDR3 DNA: TGTGCCAGCAGTTTCGTTGCGAACGAGCAGTACTTC
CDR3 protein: CASSFVANEQYF

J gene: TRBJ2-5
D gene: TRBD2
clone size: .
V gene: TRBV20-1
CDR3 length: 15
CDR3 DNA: TGCAGTGCTGAGACTAGCGGGGTGTACTGGGAGACCCAGTACTTC
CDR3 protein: CSAETSGVYWETQYF

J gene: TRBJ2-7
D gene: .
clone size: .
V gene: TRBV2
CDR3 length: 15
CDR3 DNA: TGTGCCAGCAGTGTCCGCGCCGGGGAGTCCTACGAGCAGTACTTC
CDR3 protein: CASSVRAGESYEQYF

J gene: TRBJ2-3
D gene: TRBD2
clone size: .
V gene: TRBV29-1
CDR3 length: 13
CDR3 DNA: TGCAGCGTTGGGGCGGGAGGATATGATACGCAGTATTTT
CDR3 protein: CSVGAGGYDTQYF

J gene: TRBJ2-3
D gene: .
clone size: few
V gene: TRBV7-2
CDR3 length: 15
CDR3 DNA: TGTGCCAGCAGCTTAGACGGGAGCGGAAAAGATACGCAGTATTTT
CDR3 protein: CASSLDGSGKDTQYF

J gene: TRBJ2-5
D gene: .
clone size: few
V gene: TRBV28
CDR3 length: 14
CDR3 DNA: TGTGCCAGCAGTGGGACCGATTCCGGGGAGACCCAGTACTTC
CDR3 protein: CASSGTDSGETQYF

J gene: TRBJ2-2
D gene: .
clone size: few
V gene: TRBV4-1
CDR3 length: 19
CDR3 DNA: TGCGCCAGCAGCCAAGGGGCACGAGCGGAGATTACGAACACCGGGGAGCTGTTTTTT
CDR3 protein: CASSQGARAEITNTGELFF

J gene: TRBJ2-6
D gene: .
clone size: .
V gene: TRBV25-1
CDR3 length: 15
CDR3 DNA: TGTGCCAGCATGGGGGGGCAATCTGGGGCCAACGTCCTGACTTTC
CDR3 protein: CASMGGQSGANVLTF

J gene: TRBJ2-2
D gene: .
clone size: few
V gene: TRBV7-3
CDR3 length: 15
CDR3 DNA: TGTGCCAGCAGCTTAACGACGGTACACACCGGGGAGCTGTTTTTT
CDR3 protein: CASSLTTVHTGELFF